These T cell receptor beta chains were read from a single sample in a study of identifying expanded T cells in peripheral blood. Assay used: immunoSEQ multiplex PCR; TCRdb lists only in-frame clones, some missing. The table lists fewer than 85,000 clones, around nine tenths of them singletons. Sequencing was carried out using blood. All receptors come from a person aged 18 to 75 in good health. The CDR3 runs from the conserved cysteine through the conserved F or W. Each record gives: D gene, V gene, J gene, clone size, CDR3 protein, CDR3 DNA. A D gene is named only where the DNA matches it firmly. Clone size is given for some rows only: seen once, a few or many times, or a class if the clone is expanded.

d_gene: .
v_gene: TRBV6-5
j_gene: TRBJ1-1
abundance: .
CDR3aa: CASSYSRVNTEAFF
CDR3nt: TGTGCCAGCAGTTACTCTAGAGTGAACACTGAAGCTTTCTTT

d_gene: TRBD2
v_gene: TRBV30
j_gene: TRBJ2-3
abundance: .
CDR3aa: CAWSDAGGSTDTQYF
CDR3nt: TGTGCCTGGAGTGACGCGGGGGGGAGCACAGATACGCAGTATTTT

d_gene: TRBD1
v_gene: TRBV28
j_gene: TRBJ2-7
abundance: .
CDR3aa: CASLRQGLVYYEQYF
CDR3nt: TGTGCCAGCCTGCGACAGGGCCTTGTTTACTACGAGCAGTACTTC

d_gene: .
v_gene: TRBV4-2
j_gene: TRBJ2-7
abundance: .
CDR3aa: CASSQGGPGASFPYEQYF
CDR3nt: TGTGCCAGCAGCCAAGGAGGGCCTGGAGCATCCTTTCCCTACGAGCAGTACTTC

d_gene: TRBD2
v_gene: TRBV11-2
j_gene: TRBJ2-5
abundance: .
CDR3aa: CASSLRREGRETQYF
CDR3nt: TGTGCCAGCAGCTTACGGCGGGAGGGCCGGGAGACCCAGTACTTC

d_gene: .
v_gene: TRBV7-2
j_gene: TRBJ2-3
abundance: .
CDR3aa: CASSLETRQSQYF
CDR3nt: TGTGCCAGCAGCTTAGAGACTAGACAGTCGCAGTATTTT

d_gene: .
v_gene: TRBV5-1
j_gene: TRBJ2-6
abundance: .
CDR3aa: CASSLVGNGANVLTF
CDR3nt: TGCGCCAGCAGCTTGGTTGGGAATGGGGCCAACGTCCTGACTTTC

d_gene: TRBD1
v_gene: TRBV5-1
j_gene: TRBJ1-5
abundance: .
CDR3aa: CASSLGTVGQPQHF
CDR3nt: TGCGCCAGCAGCCTCGGGACAGTCGGCCAGCCCCAGCATTTT

d_gene: .
v_gene: TRBV10-1
j_gene: TRBJ1-1
abundance: .
CDR3aa: CASRRDMEAFF
CDR3nt: TGCGCCAGCAGGAGAGACATGGAAGCTTTCTTT

d_gene: .
v_gene: TRBV11-2
j_gene: TRBJ1-5
abundance: .
CDR3aa: CASSPGGPWQPQHF
CDR3nt: TGTGCCAGCAGCCCGGGGGGGCCTTGGCAGCCCCAGCATTTT

d_gene: .
v_gene: TRBV19
j_gene: TRBJ2-6
abundance: .
CDR3aa: CASSKGISTGANVLTF
CDR3nt: TGTGCCAGTAGTAAGGGGATTTCAACTGGGGCCAACGTCCTGACTTTC

d_gene: TRBD2
v_gene: TRBV7-9
j_gene: TRBJ2-2
abundance: .
CDR3aa: CASSPLAGVGTGELFF
CDR3nt: TGTGCCAGCAGCCCTCTAGCGGGAGTCGGCACCGGGGAGCTGTTTTTT

d_gene: .
v_gene: TRBV5-1
j_gene: TRBJ1-4
abundance: .
CDR3aa: CASSLAWTQEGEKLFF
CDR3nt: TGCGCCAGCAGCTTGGCCTGGACGCAAGAGGGGGAAAAACTGTTTTTT

d_gene: .
v_gene: TRBV5-8
j_gene: TRBJ2-1
abundance: once
CDR3aa: CASSATQVNEQFF
CDR3nt: TGTGCCAGCAGCGCGACACAGGTGAATGAGCAGTTCTTC

d_gene: .
v_gene: TRBV6-9
j_gene: TRBJ1-2
abundance: .
CDR3aa: CASSCRNVPRSYGYTF
CDR3nt: TGTGCCAGCAGTTGTCGCAACGTGCCCCGCTCCTATGGCTACACCTTC

d_gene: .
v_gene: TRBV11-2
j_gene: TRBJ1-2
abundance: .
CDR3aa: CASSLLTGGSNYGYTF
CDR3nt: TGTGCCAGCAGCCTCTTGACAGGCGGATCTAACTATGGCTACACCTTC

d_gene: TRBD1
v_gene: TRBV29-1
j_gene: TRBJ2-1
abundance: .
CDR3aa: CSVEGQGADEQFF
CDR3nt: TGCAGCGTTGAGGGACAGGGGGCCGATGAGCAGTTCTTC

d_gene: .
v_gene: TRBV7-8
j_gene: TRBJ2-7
abundance: .
CDR3aa: CASSLKAGVFGDEQYF
CDR3nt: TGTGCCAGCAGCTTAAAGGCAGGGGTTTTCGGCGACGAGCAGTACTTC

d_gene: TRBD2
v_gene: TRBV6-5
j_gene: TRBJ2-7
abundance: .
CDR3aa: CASSGRGGSYEQYF
CDR3nt: TGTGCCAGCAGTGGCCGGGGGGGTTCCTACGAGCAGTACTTC

d_gene: TRBD2
v_gene: TRBV7-9
j_gene: TRBJ2-1
abundance: .
CDR3aa: CASSPTGTRYMDEQFF
CDR3nt: TGTGCCAGCAGCCCAACCGGGACTAGGTACATGGATGAGCAGTTCTTC

d_gene: .
v_gene: TRBV29-1
j_gene: TRBJ2-5
abundance: .
CDR3aa: CSATEGETQYF
CDR3nt: TGCAGCGCTACAGAGGGAGAGACCCAGTACTTC

d_gene: .
v_gene: TRBV29-1
j_gene: TRBJ2-7
abundance: .
CDR3aa: CSVVRGTYEQYF
CDR3nt: TGCAGCGTTGTAAGGGGGACCTACGAGCAGTACTTC

d_gene: TRBD2
v_gene: TRBV27
j_gene: TRBJ2-7
abundance: .
CDR3aa: CASSLGLAGPSYEQYF
CDR3nt: TGTGCCAGCAGTTTGGGACTAGCGGGGCCCTCCTACGAGCAGTACTTC

d_gene: .
v_gene: TRBV27
j_gene: TRBJ2-2
abundance: .
CDR3aa: CASSLSLSGELFF
CDR3nt: TGTGCCAGCAGTTTATCGCTTTCCGGGGAGCTGTTTTTT

d_gene: .
v_gene: TRBV7-2
j_gene: TRBJ1-2
abundance: .
CDR3aa: CASRTTNYGYTF
CDR3nt: TGTGCCAGCAGGACCACTAACTATGGCTACACCTTC

d_gene: TRBD2
v_gene: TRBV13
j_gene: TRBJ2-2
abundance: .
CDR3aa: CASSSKRAPSGVETGELFF
CDR3nt: TGTGCCAGCAGCTCGAAGCGAGCCCCTAGCGGGGTGGAAACCGGGGAGCTGTTTTTT

d_gene: TRBD2
v_gene: TRBV5-6
j_gene: TRBJ2-3
abundance: .
CDR3aa: CASSRDPGLADTQYF
CDR3nt: TGTGCCAGCAGCCGTGATCCGGGACTAGCAGATACGCAGTATTTT

d_gene: TRBD1
v_gene: TRBV7-9
j_gene: TRBJ2-7
abundance: .
CDR3aa: CASSPDRGRPYEQYF
CDR3nt: TGTGCCAGCAGCCCGGACAGGGGGCGCCCGTACGAGCAGTACTTC

d_gene: .
v_gene: TRBV7-2
j_gene: TRBJ1-2
abundance: .
CDR3aa: CASSSGPTSYGYTF
CDR3nt: TGTGCCAGCAGTTCCGGGCCAACCTCCTATGGCTACACCTTC

d_gene: TRBD2
v_gene: TRBV6-5
j_gene: TRBJ2-7
abundance: .
CDR3aa: CASSYREAYEQYF
CDR3nt: TGTGCCAGCAGTTACCGGGAGGCCTACGAGCAGTACTTC

d_gene: TRBD1
v_gene: TRBV5-5
j_gene: TRBJ1-5
abundance: .
CDR3aa: CASSLQGGDNQPQHF
CDR3nt: TGTGCCAGCAGCTTACAGGGGGGTGATAATCAGCCCCAGCATTTT

d_gene: .
v_gene: TRBV18
j_gene: TRBJ1-6
abundance: .
CDR3aa: CASSPPTGGNSPLHF
CDR3nt: TGTGCCAGCTCACCACCGACGGGGGGGAATTCACCCCTCCACTTT

d_gene: .
v_gene: TRBV6-1
j_gene: TRBJ2-7
abundance: few
CDR3aa: CASSEGNSYEQYF
CDR3nt: TGTGCCAGCAGTGAAGGGAACTCCTACGAGCAGTACTTC

d_gene: .
v_gene: TRBV30
j_gene: TRBJ2-3
abundance: .
CDR3aa: CAHRGGSDTQYF
CDR3nt: TGTGCCCACAGGGGGGGTTCAGATACGCAGTATTTT

d_gene: TRBD2
v_gene: TRBV7-8
j_gene: TRBJ2-5
abundance: .
CDR3aa: CASSLELAGGRETQYF
CDR3nt: TGTGCCAGCAGCTTAGAGCTAGCGGGAGGAAGGGAGACCCAGTACTTC

d_gene: .
v_gene: TRBV29-1
j_gene: TRBJ1-1
abundance: .
CDR3aa: CSVVISAAEAFF
CDR3nt: TGCAGCGTTGTTATATCGGCGGCTGAAGCTTTCTTT

d_gene: TRBD1
v_gene: TRBV11-3
j_gene: TRBJ2-7
abundance: .
CDR3aa: CASSLGTGGIYEQYF
CDR3nt: TGTGCCAGCAGCTTGGGAACAGGGGGGATCTACGAGCAGTACTTC

d_gene: TRBD2
v_gene: TRBV27
j_gene: TRBJ2-7
abundance: .
CDR3aa: CASSLTSGNYEQYF
CDR3nt: TGTGCCAGCAGCCTGACTAGCGGAAACTACGAGCAGTACTTC

d_gene: TRBD1
v_gene: TRBV6-6
j_gene: TRBJ1-3
abundance: .
CDR3aa: CASSYSERGPGNTIYF
CDR3nt: TGTGCCAGCAGTTACTCTGAGAGGGGGCCTGGAAACACCATATATTTT

d_gene: .
v_gene: TRBV10-3
j_gene: TRBJ2-3
abundance: .
CDR3aa: CAIGPEDTQYF
CDR3nt: TGTGCCATCGGGCCCGAAGATACGCAGTATTTT

d_gene: TRBD1
v_gene: TRBV4-2
j_gene: TRBJ1-4
abundance: .
CDR3aa: CASSQDWGATGGEKLFF
CDR3nt: TGTGCCAGCAGCCAAGATTGGGGGGCGACAGGGGGCGAAAAACTGTTTTTT

d_gene: .
v_gene: TRBV19
j_gene: TRBJ2-7
abundance: few
CDR3aa: CASSPAATSYEQYF
CDR3nt: TGTGCCAGTAGTCCCGCCGCGACCTCCTACGAGCAGTACTTC

d_gene: .
v_gene: TRBV15
j_gene: TRBJ2-3
abundance: .
CDR3aa: CATSRGGQDTQYF
CDR3nt: TGTGCCACCAGCAGAGGGGGGCAAGATACGCAGTATTTT

d_gene: .
v_gene: TRBV5-1
j_gene: TRBJ1-1
abundance: .
CDR3aa: CASSLGGRTEAFF
CDR3nt: TGCGCCAGCAGCTTGGGGGGCCGCACTGAAGCTTTCTTT

d_gene: .
v_gene: TRBV25-1
j_gene: TRBJ1-5
abundance: .
CDR3aa: CASSEPGEGKYSNQPQHF
CDR3nt: TGTGCCAGCAGTGAACCAGGGGAGGGAAAGTATAGCAATCAGCCCCAGCATTTT

d_gene: TRBD1
v_gene: TRBV19
j_gene: TRBJ2-7
abundance: .
CDR3aa: CASSTRDSPYEQYF
CDR3nt: TGTGCCAGTAGTACCCGGGACAGCCCCTACGAGCAGTACTTC

d_gene: .
v_gene: TRBV19
j_gene: TRBJ1-1
abundance: once
CDR3aa: CASTAGSVNTEAFF
CDR3nt: TGTGCCAGTACCGCAGGGAGTGTGAACACTGAAGCTTTCTTT

d_gene: .
v_gene: TRBV28
j_gene: TRBJ2-3
abundance: .
CDR3aa: CASTGTTDTQYF
CDR3nt: TGTGCCAGCACCGGGACAACAGATACGCAGTATTTT

d_gene: TRBD1
v_gene: TRBV18
j_gene: TRBJ2-3
abundance: .
CDR3aa: CASSPTGSMGVADTQYF
CDR3nt: TGTGCCAGCTCACCGACAGGGAGCATGGGAGTGGCAGATACGCAGTATTTT